The T cell receptor (beta chain) under discussion was sequenced for a study of T cell changes during pregnancy in multiple sclerosis. Measured with immunoSEQ multiplex PCR; TCRdb has only the in-frame clones, and not every one. In the table there are 40,000 to 45,000 clones, 89% of which are singletons. The germline CDR1 and CDR2 sequences are MNHNS and SASEGT. Trimming stripped 0 bases from V and 0 bases from J, with 9 bases between. The CDR3 totals 16 residues. V and J are TRBV6-1 and TRBJ1-5; maybe TRBD1 (5 bases). The sequencing used CD4+ T cells from peripheral blood mononuclear cells, collected in the first trimester of pregnancy. The receptor was derived from a female donor with multiple sclerosis, enrolled in a pregnancy study. Written as DNA, the CDR3 is TGTGCCAGCAGTGAAGCGGCGACAGTTAGCAATCAGCCCCAGCATTTT. As protein: CASSEAATVSNQPQHF.